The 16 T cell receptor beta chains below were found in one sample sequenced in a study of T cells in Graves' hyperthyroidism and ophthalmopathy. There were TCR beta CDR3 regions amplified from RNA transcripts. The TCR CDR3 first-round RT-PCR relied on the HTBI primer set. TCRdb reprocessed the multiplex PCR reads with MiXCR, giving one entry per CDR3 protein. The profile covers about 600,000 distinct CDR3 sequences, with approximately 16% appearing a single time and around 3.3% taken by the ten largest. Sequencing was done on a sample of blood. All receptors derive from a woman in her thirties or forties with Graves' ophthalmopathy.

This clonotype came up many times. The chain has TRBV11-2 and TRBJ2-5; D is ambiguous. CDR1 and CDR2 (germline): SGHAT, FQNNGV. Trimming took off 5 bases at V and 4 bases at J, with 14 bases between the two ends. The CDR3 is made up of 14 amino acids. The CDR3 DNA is TGTGCCAGCAGCCAAACGGCGGTTTCAGAGACCCAGTACTTC. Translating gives CASSQTAVSETQYF.

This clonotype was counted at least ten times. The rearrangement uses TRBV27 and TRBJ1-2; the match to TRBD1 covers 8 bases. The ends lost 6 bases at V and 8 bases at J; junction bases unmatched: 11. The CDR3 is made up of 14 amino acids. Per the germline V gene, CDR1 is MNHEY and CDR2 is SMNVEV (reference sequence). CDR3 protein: CASSPAGQVSGYTF. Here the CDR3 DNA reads TGTGCCAGCAGCCCCGCGGGACAGGTTAGCGGCTACACCTTC.

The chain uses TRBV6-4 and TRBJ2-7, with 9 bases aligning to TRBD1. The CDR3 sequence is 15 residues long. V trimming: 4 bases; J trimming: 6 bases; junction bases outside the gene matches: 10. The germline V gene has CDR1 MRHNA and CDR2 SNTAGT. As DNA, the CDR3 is TGTGCCAGCAGTGCGGGACAGGGAGGTTATGTCGAGCAGTACTTC. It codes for CASSAGQGGYVEQYF.

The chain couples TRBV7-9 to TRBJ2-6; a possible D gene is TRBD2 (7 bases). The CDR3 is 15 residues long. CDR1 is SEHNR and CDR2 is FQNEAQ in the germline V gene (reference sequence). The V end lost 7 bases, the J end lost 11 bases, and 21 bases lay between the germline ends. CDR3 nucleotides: TGTGCCAGCAACAACCTAGGGGGAGGGGGATACGTCCTGACTTTC. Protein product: CASNNLGGGGYVLTF. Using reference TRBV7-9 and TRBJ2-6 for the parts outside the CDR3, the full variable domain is DTGVSQNPRHKITKRGQNVTFRCDPISEHNRLYWYRQTLGQGPEFLTYFQNEAQLEKSRLLSDRFSAERPKGSFSTLEIQRTEQGDSAMYLCASNNLGGGGYVLTFGAGSRLTVL.

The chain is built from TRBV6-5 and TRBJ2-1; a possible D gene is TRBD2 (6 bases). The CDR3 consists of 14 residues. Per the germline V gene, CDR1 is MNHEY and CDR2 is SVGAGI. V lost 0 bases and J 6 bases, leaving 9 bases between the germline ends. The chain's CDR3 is CASSYSRRVNEQFF. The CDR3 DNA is TGTGCCAGCAGTTACTCGAGGAGGGTCAATGAGCAGTTCTTC.

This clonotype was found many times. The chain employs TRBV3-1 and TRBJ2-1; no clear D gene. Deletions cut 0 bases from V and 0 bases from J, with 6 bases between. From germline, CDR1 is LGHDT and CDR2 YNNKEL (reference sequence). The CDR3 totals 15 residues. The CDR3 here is CASSQDPSSYNEQFF. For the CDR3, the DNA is TGTGCCAGCAGCCAAGATCCGAGCTCCTACAATGAGCAGTTCTTC.

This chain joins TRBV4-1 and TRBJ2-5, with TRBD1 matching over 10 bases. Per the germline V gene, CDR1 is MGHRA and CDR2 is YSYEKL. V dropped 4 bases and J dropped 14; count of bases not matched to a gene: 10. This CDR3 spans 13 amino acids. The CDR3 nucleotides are TGCGCCAGCAGCCGCCTACCGGGACAGGGGAGATACTTC. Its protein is CASSRLPGQGRYF.

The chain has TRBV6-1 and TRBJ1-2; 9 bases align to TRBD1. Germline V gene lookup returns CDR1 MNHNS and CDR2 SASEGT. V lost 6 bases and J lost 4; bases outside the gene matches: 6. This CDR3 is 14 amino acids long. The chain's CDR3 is CASSGQGMGYGYTF. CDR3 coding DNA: TGTGCCAGCAGCGGACAGGGGATGGGCTATGGCTACACCTTC.

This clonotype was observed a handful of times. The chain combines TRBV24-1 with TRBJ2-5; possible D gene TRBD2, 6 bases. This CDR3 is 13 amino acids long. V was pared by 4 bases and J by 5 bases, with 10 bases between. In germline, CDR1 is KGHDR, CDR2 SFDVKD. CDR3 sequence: CATSDGGKETQYF. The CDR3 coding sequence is TGTGCCACCAGTGACGGGGGTAAGGAGACCCAGTACTTC.

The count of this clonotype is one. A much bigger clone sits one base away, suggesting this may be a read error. The chain's CDR3 is CSARDPEGRTEAFF. The CDR3 coding sequence is TGCAGTGCTAGAGACCCAGAGGGTAGGACTGAAGCTTTCTTT. The chain combines TRBV20-1 with TRBJ1-1; D gene unclear. The CDR3 loop spans 14 amino acids. Trimming pared 0 bases from V and 5 bases from J, leaving 13 bases between. The germline CDR1 and CDR2 sequences are DFQATT and SNEGSKA (reference sequence).

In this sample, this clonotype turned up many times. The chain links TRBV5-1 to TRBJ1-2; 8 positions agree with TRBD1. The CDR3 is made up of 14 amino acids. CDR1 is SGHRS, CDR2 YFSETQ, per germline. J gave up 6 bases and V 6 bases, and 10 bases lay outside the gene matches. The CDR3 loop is CASTKNQGADGYTF. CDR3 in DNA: TGCGCCAGCACAAAGAACCAGGGGGCTGATGGCTACACCTTC.

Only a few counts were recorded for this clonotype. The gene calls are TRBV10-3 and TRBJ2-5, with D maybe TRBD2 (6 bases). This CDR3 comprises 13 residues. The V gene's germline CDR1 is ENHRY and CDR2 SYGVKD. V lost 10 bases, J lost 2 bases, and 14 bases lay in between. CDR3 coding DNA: TGTGCCACCTCTCCGGGAGTACAAGAGACCCAGTACTTC. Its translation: CATSPGVQETQYF.

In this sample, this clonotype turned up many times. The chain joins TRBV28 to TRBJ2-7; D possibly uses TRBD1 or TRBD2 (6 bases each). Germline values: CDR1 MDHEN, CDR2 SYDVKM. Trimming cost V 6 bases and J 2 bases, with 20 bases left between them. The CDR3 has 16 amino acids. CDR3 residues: CASSPRGDKRTYEQYF. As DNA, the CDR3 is TGTGCCAGCAGCCCGAGGGGGGATAAGCGAACCTACGAGCAGTACTTC.

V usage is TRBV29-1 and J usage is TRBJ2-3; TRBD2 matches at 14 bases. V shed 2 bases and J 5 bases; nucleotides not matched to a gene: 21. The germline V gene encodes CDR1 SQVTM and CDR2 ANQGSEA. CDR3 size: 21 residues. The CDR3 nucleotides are TGCAGCGTTGAATACGAACACCCCCGCCCGGGACTAGCGGGGGCGGGAGATACGCAGTATTTT. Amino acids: CSVEYEHPRPGLAGAGDTQYF.

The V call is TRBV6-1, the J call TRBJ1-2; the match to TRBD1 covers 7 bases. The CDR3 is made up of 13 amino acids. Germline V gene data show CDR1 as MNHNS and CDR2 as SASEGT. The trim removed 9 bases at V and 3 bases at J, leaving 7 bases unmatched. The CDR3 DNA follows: TGTGCCAGTCAGGTGGGACAGCACTATGGCTACACCTTC. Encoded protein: CASQVGQHYGYTF.

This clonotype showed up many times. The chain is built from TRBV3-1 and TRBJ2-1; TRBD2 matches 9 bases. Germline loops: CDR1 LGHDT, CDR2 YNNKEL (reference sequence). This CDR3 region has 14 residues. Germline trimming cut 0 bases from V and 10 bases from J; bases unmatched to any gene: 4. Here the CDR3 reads CASSQDASGIEQFF. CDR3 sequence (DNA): TGTGCCAGCAGCCAAGATGCTAGCGGGATAGAGCAGTTCTTC.